A selection of T cell receptor beta chains follows, all from one sample in a study of OX40 agonist ivuxolimab in advanced cancers. The table came from immunoSEQ multiplex PCR; TCRdb's copy has only in-frame clones and leaves some out. The data show around 15,000 clones, around 93% seen once. Sequencing used CD4+ or CD8+ T cells sorted from blood, obtained in a trial of the OX40 agonist ivuxolimab. These receptors all come from an adult with an advanced solid tumor such as melanoma, head and neck, liver or kidney cancer. The CDR3 runs from the conserved cysteine through the conserved F or W. A D gene is named only where the DNA matches it firmly. Some rows mark clone size as missing; the rest say once, few, many or name a class of expanded clone.

D,length,J,size,V,CDR3,DNA
NA,14,TRBJ1-2,NA,TRBV19,CASSMQGINYGYTF,TGTGCCAGTAGTATGCAGGGGATTAACTATGGCTACACCTTC
TRBD2,16,TRBJ2-5,NA,TRBV4-1,CASSPLEGGDGETQYF,TGCGCCAGCAGCCCTCTCGAGGGAGGGGATGGGGAGACCCAGTACTTC
NA,14,TRBJ2-7,NA,TRBV19,CASSIDMGSYEQYF,TGTGCCAGTAGTATAGATATGGGGTCCTACGAGCAGTACTTC
NA,16,TRBJ2-7,NA,TRBV14,CASSRLDGQISYEQYF,TGTGCCAGCAGCCGTCTAGACGGACAAATCTCCTACGAGCAGTACTTC
NA,12,TRBJ1-1,NA,TRBV25-1,CASSESGTEAFF,TGTGCCAGCAGTGAATCGGGCACTGAAGCTTTCTTT
TRBD1,15,TRBJ1-2,NA,TRBV6-1,CASSVGRGPNYGYTF,TGTGCCAGCAGTGTTGGGAGGGGGCCTAACTATGGCTACACCTTC
NA,12,TRBJ1-2,few,TRBV5-4,CASSLGDYGYTF,TGTGCCAGCAGTTTGGGAGACTATGGCTACACCTTC
NA,14,TRBJ1-2,medium-sized,TRBV6-5,CASSESGTGYGYTF,TGTGCCAGCAGTGAATCCGGGACGGGCTATGGCTACACCTTC
NA,13,TRBJ2-1,NA,TRBV4-3,CASSQENHNEQFF,TGCGCCAGCAGCCAAGAAAATCACAATGAGCAGTTCTTC
NA,15,TRBJ2-1,NA,TRBV11-3,CASSPRPSVYNEQFF,TGTGCCAGCAGCCCTCGCCCTAGCGTTTACAATGAGCAGTTCTTC
TRBD2,17,TRBJ2-3,NA,TRBV19,CASSTSVGSGGARGEYF,TGTGCCAGTAGTACCAGTGTCGGGAGCGGGGGGGCTAGGGGCGAGTATTTT
NA,15,TRBJ2-1,NA,TRBV9,CASSVDPLGYNEQFF,TGTGCCAGCAGCGTAGACCCCCTCGGGTACAATGAGCAGTTCTTC
NA,15,TRBJ1-2,NA,TRBV13,CASSLGLGQVGGYTF,TGTGCCAGCAGCTTAGGCCTGGGGCAGGTCGGTGGCTACACCTTC
NA,15,TRBJ2-3,NA,TRBV11-3,CASEAPGPSPDTQYF,TGTGCCAGCGAAGCTCCTGGGCCGTCCCCAGATACGCAGTATTTT
TRBD1,14,TRBJ2-5,NA,TRBV11-3,CASTLSDREETQYF,TGTGCCAGCACCTTATCCGACAGGGAGGAGACCCAGTACTTC
NA,15,TRBJ2-7,NA,TRBV11-3,CASSLRAGQTYEQYF,TGTGCCAGCAGCTTAAGGGCAGGGCAAACCTACGAGCAGTACTTC
NA,11,TRBJ1-1,NA,TRBV30,CAWGVVTEAFF,TGTGCCTGGGGGGTGGTTACTGAAGCTTTCTTT
TRBD1,14,TRBJ2-1,once,TRBV30,CAWDPGQGANEQFF,TGTGCCTGGGATCCGGGACAGGGAGCCAATGAGCAGTTCTTC
TRBD2,16,TRBJ2-5,NA,TRBV5-6,CASTMVGLAGLETQYF,TGTGCCAGCACCATGGTGGGACTAGCGGGGTTAGAGACCCAGTACTTC
NA,15,TRBJ2-4,NA,TRBV9,CASSVGRGGEDRRYF,TGTGCCAGCAGCGTAGGTCGCGGCGGTGAGGATCGGCGGTACTTC
TRBD1,14,TRBJ1-2,NA,TRBV7-8,CASSKQGTTYGYTF,TGTGCCAGCAGCAAACAGGGGACGACCTATGGCTACACCTTC
NA,14,TRBJ2-7,once,TRBV25-1,CASSEFGQTYEQYF,TGTGCCAGCAGTGAGTTTGGACAAACCTACGAGCAGTACTTC
NA,12,TRBJ2-5,NA,TRBV2,CASRSERETQYF,TGTGCCAGCAGGTCCGAACGGGAGACCCAGTACTTC
TRBD1,12,TRBJ1-2,NA,TRBV5-4,CASSSTGVGYTF,TGTGCCAGCAGCTCTACAGGGGTGGGCTACACCTTC
NA,13,TRBJ2-7,NA,TRBV5-5,CASSLGSVYEQYF,TGTGCCAGCAGCTTGGGGTCTGTGTACGAGCAGTACTTC
NA,14,TRBJ1-1,NA,TRBV25-1,CASTERRGNTEAFF,TGTGCCAGCACCGAACGGAGGGGAAACACTGAAGCTTTCTTT
NA,14,TRBJ2-5,NA,TRBV7-8,CASSRRTIGETQYF,TGTGCCAGCAGCCGACGAACAATTGGGGAGACCCAGTACTTC